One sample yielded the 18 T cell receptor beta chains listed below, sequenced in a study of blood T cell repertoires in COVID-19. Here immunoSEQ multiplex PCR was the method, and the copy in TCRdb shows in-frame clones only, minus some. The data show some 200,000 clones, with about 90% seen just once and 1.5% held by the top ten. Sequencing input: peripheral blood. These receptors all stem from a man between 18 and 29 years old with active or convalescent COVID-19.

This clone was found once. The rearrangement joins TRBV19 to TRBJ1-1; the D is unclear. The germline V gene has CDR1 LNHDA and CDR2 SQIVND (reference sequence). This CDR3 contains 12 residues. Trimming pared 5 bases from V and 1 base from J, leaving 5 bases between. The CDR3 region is CASSRRNTEAFF. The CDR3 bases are TGTGCCAGTAGTCGGAGGAACACTGAAGCTTTCTTT. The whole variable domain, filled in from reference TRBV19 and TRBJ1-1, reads DGGITQSPKYLFRKEGQNVTLSCEQNLNHDAMYWYRQDPGQGLRLIYYSQIVNDFQKGDIAEGYSVSREKKESFPLTVTSAQKNPTAFYLCASSRRNTEAFFGQGTRLTVV.

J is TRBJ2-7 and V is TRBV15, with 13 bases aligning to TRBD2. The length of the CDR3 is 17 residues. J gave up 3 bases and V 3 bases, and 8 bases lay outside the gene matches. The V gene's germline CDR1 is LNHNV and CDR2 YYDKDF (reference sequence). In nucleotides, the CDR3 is TGTGCCACCAGCAGCCGCTCAAGGACTAGCGGGAGCTACGAGCAGTACTTC. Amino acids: CATSSRSRTSGSYEQYF. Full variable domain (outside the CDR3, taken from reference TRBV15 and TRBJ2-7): DAMVIQNPRYQVTQFGKPVTLSCSQTLNHNVMYWYQQKSSQAPKLLFHYYDKDFNNEADTPDNFQSRRPNTSFCFLDIRSPGLGDTAMYLCATSSRSRTSGSYEQYFGPGTRLTVT.

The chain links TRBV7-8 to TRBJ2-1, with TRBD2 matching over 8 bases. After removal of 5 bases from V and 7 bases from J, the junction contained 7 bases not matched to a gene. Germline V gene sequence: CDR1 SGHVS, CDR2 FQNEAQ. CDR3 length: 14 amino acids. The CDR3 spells CASSARLARNEQFF. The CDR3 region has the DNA TGTGCCAGCAGCGCCCGACTAGCGAGGAATGAGCAGTTCTTC.

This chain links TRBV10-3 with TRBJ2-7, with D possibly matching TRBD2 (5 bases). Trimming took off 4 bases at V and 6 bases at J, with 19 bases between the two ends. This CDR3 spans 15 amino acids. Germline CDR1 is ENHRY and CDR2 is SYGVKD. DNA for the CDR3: TGTGCCATCAGTGGTGATGTGGGAGTGAACTTCGAGCAGTACTTC. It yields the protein CAISGDVGVNFEQYF.

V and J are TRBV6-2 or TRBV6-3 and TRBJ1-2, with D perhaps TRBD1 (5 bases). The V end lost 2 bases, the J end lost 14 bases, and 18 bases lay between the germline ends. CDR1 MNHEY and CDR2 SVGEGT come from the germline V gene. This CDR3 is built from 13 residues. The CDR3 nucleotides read TGTGCCAGCAGTTACAACAACAGGCCCTCAGGGACCTTC. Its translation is CASSYNNRPSGTF.

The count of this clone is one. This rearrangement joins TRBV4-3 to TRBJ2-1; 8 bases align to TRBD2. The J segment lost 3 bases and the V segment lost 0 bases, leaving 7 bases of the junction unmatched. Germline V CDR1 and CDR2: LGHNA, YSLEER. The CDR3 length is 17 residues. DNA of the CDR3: TGCGCCAGCAGCCAAGAACCCTCCGGGAGGGGCTACAATGAGCAGTTCTTC. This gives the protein CASSQEPSGRGYNEQFF.

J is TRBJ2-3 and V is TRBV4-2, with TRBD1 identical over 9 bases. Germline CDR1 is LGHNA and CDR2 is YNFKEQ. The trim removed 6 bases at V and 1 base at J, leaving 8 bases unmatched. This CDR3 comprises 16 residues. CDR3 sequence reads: CASRGQGILGTDTQYF. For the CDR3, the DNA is TGTGCCAGCAGGGGACAGGGTATTCTAGGCACAGATACGCAGTATTTT.

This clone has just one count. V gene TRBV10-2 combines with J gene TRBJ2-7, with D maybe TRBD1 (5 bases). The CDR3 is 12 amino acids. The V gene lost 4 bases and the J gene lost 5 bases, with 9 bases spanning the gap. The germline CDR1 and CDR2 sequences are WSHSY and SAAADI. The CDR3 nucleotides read TGCGCCAGCAGTGGGACAACGAACGAGCAGTACTTC. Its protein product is CASSGTTNEQYF.

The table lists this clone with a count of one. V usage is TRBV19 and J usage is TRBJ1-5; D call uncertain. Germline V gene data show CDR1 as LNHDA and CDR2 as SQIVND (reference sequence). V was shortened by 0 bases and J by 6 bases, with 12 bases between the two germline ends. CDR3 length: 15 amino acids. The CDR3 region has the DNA TGTGCCAGTAGTATAGATGGCAGGCGATTTCAGCCCCAGCATTTT. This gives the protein CASSIDGRRFQPQHF.

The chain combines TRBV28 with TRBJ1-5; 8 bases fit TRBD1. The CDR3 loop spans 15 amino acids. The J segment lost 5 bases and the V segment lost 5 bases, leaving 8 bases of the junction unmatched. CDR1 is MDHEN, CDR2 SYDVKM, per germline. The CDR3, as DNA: TGTGCCAGCAGTACCCGGACAGGGTACGATCAGCCCCAGCATTTT. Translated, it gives CASSTRTGYDQPQHF. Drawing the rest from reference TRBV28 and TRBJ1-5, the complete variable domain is DVKVTQSSRYLVKRTGEKVFLECVQDMDHENMFWYRQDPGLGLRLIYFSYDVKMKEKGDIPEGYSVSREKKERFSLILESASTNQTSMYLCASSTRTGYDQPQHFGDGTRLSIL.

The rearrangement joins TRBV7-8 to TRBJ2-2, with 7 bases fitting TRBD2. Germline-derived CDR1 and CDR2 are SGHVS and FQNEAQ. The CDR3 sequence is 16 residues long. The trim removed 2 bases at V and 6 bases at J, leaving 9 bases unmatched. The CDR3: CASSLLVGGSSGELFF. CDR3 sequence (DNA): TGTGCCAGCAGCTTATTGGTCGGCGGGAGCTCCGGGGAGCTGTTTTTT. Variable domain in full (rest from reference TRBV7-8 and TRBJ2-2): GAGVSQSPRYKVAKRGQDVALRCDPISGHVSLFWYQQALGQGPEFLTYFQNEAQLDKSGLPSDRFFAERPEGSVSTLKIQRTQQEDSAVYLCASSLLVGGSSGELFFGEGSRLTVL.

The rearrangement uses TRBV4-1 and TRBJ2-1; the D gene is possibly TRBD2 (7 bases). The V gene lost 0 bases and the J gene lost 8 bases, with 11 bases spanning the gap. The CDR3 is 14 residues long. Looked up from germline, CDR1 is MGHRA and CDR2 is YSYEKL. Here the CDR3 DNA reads TGCGCCAGCAGCCAAGATTCGGGGGGCGATGAGCAGTTCTTC. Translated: CASSQDSGGDEQFF.

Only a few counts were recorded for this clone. The CDR3 protein is CATGGDRNQPQHF. The CDR3 DNA sequence: TGTGCCACTGGGGGGGATCGCAATCAGCCCCAGCATTTT. This chain uses TRBV19 with TRBJ1-5, with a weak D call TRBD1 (5 bases). Germline V gene sequence: CDR1 LNHDA, CDR2 SQIVND (reference sequence). This CDR3 comprises 13 residues. Trimming removed 10 bases from V and 2 bases from J, with 12 bases in between. Based on the CDR3 plus reference TRBV19 and TRBJ1-5, the full variable domain is DGGITQSPKYLFRKEGQNVTLSCEQNLNHDAMYWYRQDPGQGLRLIYYSQIVNDFQKGDIAEGYSVSREKKESFPLTVTSAQKNPTAFYLCATGGDRNQPQHFGDGTRLSIL.

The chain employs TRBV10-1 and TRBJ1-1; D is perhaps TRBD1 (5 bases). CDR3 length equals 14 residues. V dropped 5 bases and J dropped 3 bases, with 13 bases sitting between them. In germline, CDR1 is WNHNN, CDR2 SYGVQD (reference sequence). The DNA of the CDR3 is TGCGCCAGCAGTCCTGACAGAACATACACTGAAGCTTTCTTT. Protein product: CASSPDRTYTEAFF.

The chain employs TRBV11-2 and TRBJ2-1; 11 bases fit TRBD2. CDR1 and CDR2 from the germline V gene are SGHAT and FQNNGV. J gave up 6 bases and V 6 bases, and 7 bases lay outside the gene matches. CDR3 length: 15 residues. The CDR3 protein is CASRRGLADINEQFF. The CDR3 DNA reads TGTGCCAGCAGGAGGGGACTAGCGGACATCAATGAGCAGTTCTTC.

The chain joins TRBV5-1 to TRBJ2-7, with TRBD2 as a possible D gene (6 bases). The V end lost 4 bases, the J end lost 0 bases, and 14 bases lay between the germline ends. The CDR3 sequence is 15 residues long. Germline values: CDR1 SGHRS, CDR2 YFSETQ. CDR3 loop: CASSPLRGSSYEQYF. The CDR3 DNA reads TGCGCCAGCAGCCCACTGCGGGGTTCCTCCTACGAGCAGTACTTC.

CDR3 region: CSVEKGTHRGTQYF. The CDR3 DNA sequence: TGCAGCGTTGAAAAGGGAACCCATCGGGGTACGCAGTATTTT. V usage is TRBV29-1 and J usage is TRBJ2-3; D may be TRBD2 (5 bases). Deletions cut 2 bases from V and 8 bases from J, with 17 bases between. The CDR3 is made up of 14 amino acids. Looked up from germline, CDR1 is SQVTM and CDR2 is ANQGSEA.

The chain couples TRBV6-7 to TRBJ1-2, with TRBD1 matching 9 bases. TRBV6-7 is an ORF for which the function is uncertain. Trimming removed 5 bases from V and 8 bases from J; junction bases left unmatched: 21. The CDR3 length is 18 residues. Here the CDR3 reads CASSSPPGQGLPGLGYTF. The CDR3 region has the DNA TGTGCCAGCAGTAGTCCCCCGGGACAGGGTTTACCAGGCTTGGGCTACACCTTC.